These 8 T cell receptor beta chains originate from one sample sequenced in a study of blood T cells in healthy people across ages. A J-beta primer mix and a sample-barcoded 5' primer were used in a second PCR of roughly 7 to 12 cycles. TCRdb reprocessed the 5' RACE reads via MiXCR and lists one record per CDR3 protein. The data show 1.5 million to 2 million distinct CDR3 sequences, 49% seen once. The sample comprised blood. Every receptor here comes from a woman in her forties in good health.

This clonotype has at least ten counts. A junction end diverges from the germline sequence, so it may reflect a read error. The chain uses TRBV6-5 and TRBJ2-5; 13 nucleotides match TRBD2. This CDR3 contains 15 residues. The germline V gene has CDR1 MNHEY and CDR2 SVGAGI. The CDR3 spells CASSRTSGGEETQYF. Written as DNA, the CDR3 is TGCGCCAGCAGCCGTACTAGCGGGGGGGAGGAGACCCAGTACTTC.

V usage is TRBV3-1 and J usage is TRBJ1-2, with D hard to call. There are 16 residues in the CDR3. V lost 0 bases, J lost 6 bases, and 17 bases lay in between. Germline V lookup: CDR1 LGHDT, CDR2 YNNKEL (reference sequence). The CDR3 here is CASSQDLNPRIHGYTF. In DNA, the CDR3 is TGTGCCAGCAGCCAAGACTTGAACCCTCGTATCCATGGCTACACCTTC.

A few counts support this clonotype. CDR3: CASSLGGQGRKETQYF. The CDR3 bases are TGTGCCAGCAGCTTAGGAGGACAGGGAAGGAAAGAGACCCAGTACTTC. The rearrangement links TRBV7-9 to TRBJ2-5; 8 nucleotides match TRBD1. This CDR3 region has 16 residues. V lost 1 base and J lost 3; bases outside the gene matches: 7. Germline loops: CDR1 SEHNR, CDR2 FQNEAQ (reference sequence).

The chain joins TRBV5-1 to TRBJ2-1; D might be TRBD2 (6 bases). CDR3 length: 16 amino acids. V was pared by 0 bases and J by 2 bases, with 12 bases between. Germline CDR1 SGHRS, CDR2 YFSETQ. In DNA, the CDR3 is TGCGCCAGCAGCTTGGGCGGGGCGCGAACCTACAATGAGCAGTTCTTC. Translating it yields CASSLGGARTYNEQFF.

J is TRBJ1-2 and V is TRBV7-6; D not resolved. CDR1 and CDR2 from the germline V gene are SGHVS and FNYEAQ. The CDR3 covers 16 residues. V dropped 3 bases and J dropped 5 bases, with 19 bases sitting between them. The CDR3 here is CASSLPSTGSFYGYTF. CDR3 in DNA: TGTGCCAGCAGCTTGCCATCGACCGGTAGCTTTTATGGCTACACCTTC.

This clonotype was found once. This chain links TRBV7-2 with TRBJ2-5, with 9 bases identical to TRBD2. Unmatched junction bases numbered 11, after V lost 4 bases and J lost 11 bases. The CDR3 is made up of 14 amino acids. Germline-derived CDR1 and CDR2 are SGHTA and FQGNSA. CDR3 region: CASSSLAGRDEQYF. The DNA for the CDR3 is TGTGCCAGCAGCTCCCTAGCGGGGAGGGATGAGCAGTACTTC.

The chain employs TRBV28 and TRBJ2-4; TRBD2 might be the D (7 bases). Germline V gene sequence: CDR1 MDHEN, CDR2 SYDVKM. This CDR3 has 16 amino acids. V lost 6 bases and J 13 bases, leaving 28 bases between the germline ends. The CDR3 nucleotides read TGTGCCAGCAGGCCCACGGGCGGGGGCGTATCTCACGGGCAGTACTTC. This sequence encodes CASRPTGGGVSHGQYF.

The V call is TRBV7-9, the J call TRBJ2-1; D perhaps matches TRBD2 (6 bases). This CDR3 region has 15 residues. Germline CDR1 SEHNR, CDR2 FQNEAQ (reference sequence). Between the trimmed V and J ends, which lost 3 bases and 0 bases, there was a span of 9 bases. The CDR3 spells CASSFPTSSYNEQFF. DNA for the CDR3: TGTGCCAGCAGCTTTCCGACTAGCTCCTACAATGAGCAGTTCTTC. The full variable domain, with the rest looked up from reference TRBV7-9 and TRBJ2-1, is DTGVSQNPRHKITKRGQNVTFRCDPISEHNRLYWYRQTLGQGPEFLTYFQNEAQLEKSRLLSDRFSAERPKGSFSTLEIQRTEQGDSAMYLCASSFPTSSYNEQFFGPGTRLTVL.